These 32 T cell receptor beta chains were all obtained from the same sample, sequenced in a study of T cell responses to AZD1222 COVID-19 vaccine (dated by TCRdb to the early 2020s). Libraries were prepared through the immunoSEQ multiplex PCR assay. The table was pulled from immuneACCESS by TCRdb, which kept in-frame rearrangements only. Such tables lose some clones; where checked, under half of the loss comes from unresolved V genes, and the rest has no known cause. The sample yields 150,000 to 200,000 clones; 85% to 90% were counted once. The top ten clonotypes cover roughly 10% of the sample. The sample's time point label, decoded: about 28 days (+/-7) after the second vaccine dose. The sequences come from peripheral blood, collected 28 days after the second AZD1222 dose. The receptor source for this set is an adult who received the AZD1222 COVID-19 vaccine.

The V call is TRBV30, the J call TRBJ1-1, with D hard to call. CDR1 is GTSNPN and CDR2 is SVGIG in the germline V gene (reference sequence). The V gene lost 4 bases and the J gene lost 0 bases, with 6 bases spanning the gap. This CDR3 comprises 12 residues. Written as DNA, the CDR3 is TGTGCCTGGATACAGCTGAACACTGAAGCTTTCTTT. It specifies CAWIQLNTEAFF.

The chain employs TRBV5-1 and TRBJ2-7; D uncertain. Trimming stripped 1 base from V and 6 bases from J, with 17 bases between. CDR3 length: 15 residues. Germline-derived CDR1 and CDR2 are SGHRS and YFSETQ. CDR3 in DNA: TGCGCCAGCAGCTTGTGGCCCTCAGAGGTAGGCGAGCAGTACTTC. Translation gives CASSLWPSEVGEQYF. The entire variable domain, with the rest obtained from reference TRBV5-1 and TRBJ2-7, is as follows: KAGVTQTPRYLIKTRGQQVTLSCSPISGHRSVSWYQQTPGQGLQFLFEYFSETQRNKGNFPGRFSGRQFSNSRSEMNVSTLELGDSALYLCASSLWPSEVGEQYFGPGTRLTVT.

This clone was recorded once. The chain joins TRBV24-1 to TRBJ2-7, with 9 bases aligning to TRBD1. Germline V gene lookup returns CDR1 KGHDR and CDR2 SFDVKD. The CDR3 has 17 amino acids. Trimming at V came to 1 base and at J to 2 bases, leaving 8 bases not matched to a gene. CDR3 sequence (DNA): TGTGCCACCAGTGATTTCAGCCGGGACAGGGCTACCTACGAGCAGTACTTC. The encoded protein is CATSDFSRDRATYEQYF.

V and J are TRBV19 and TRBJ1-4; 8 bases are shared with TRBD1. CDR1 is LNHDA, CDR2 SQIVND, per germline (reference sequence). V dropped 9 bases and J dropped 4; count of bases not matched to a gene: 7. There are 14 residues in the CDR3. This chain's CDR3 is CASRGGQDNEKLFF. Here the CDR3 DNA reads TGTGCCAGCAGGGGGGGACAGGATAATGAAAAACTGTTTTTT.

The chain joins TRBV28 to TRBJ1-6; D unclear. The CDR3 has 14 amino acids. Trimming took 1 base from V and 8 from J, leaving 9 bases between them. Per the germline V gene, CDR1 is MDHEN and CDR2 is SYDVKM. CDR3 nucleotide sequence: TGTGCCAGCAGTTTATATTCCGGCGATTCACCCCTCCACTTT. Protein product: CASSLYSGDSPLHF. Combining the CDR3 with reference TRBV28 and TRBJ1-6 gives the whole variable domain DVKVTQSSRYLVKRTGEKVFLECVQDMDHENMFWYRQDPGLGLRLIYFSYDVKMKEKGDIPEGYSVSREKKERFSLILESASTNQTSMYLCASSLYSGDSPLHFGNGTRLTVT.

The chain carries TRBV6-2 or TRBV6-3 and TRBJ1-5, with TRBD1 identical over 8 bases. The CDR3 is 17 residues long. J lost 6 bases, V lost 6 bases, and 16 bases had no gene match. The germline CDR1 and CDR2 sequences are MNHEY and SVGEGT. The CDR3 loop reads CASSSRGSTGVRQPQHF. The CDR3 region has the DNA TGTGCCAGCAGCAGCCGGGGGTCGACAGGGGTACGTCAGCCCCAGCATTTT.

The CDR3 here is CASSKGQPETYSPLHF. The CDR3 coding sequence is TGTGCCAGTAGCAAGGGACAGCCAGAAACGTATTCACCCCTCCACTTT. The chain employs TRBV19 and TRBJ1-6, with 7 nucleotides matching TRBD1. The germline CDR1 and CDR2 sequences are LNHDA and SQIVND (reference sequence). V gave up 6 bases and J gave up 8 bases; unmatched junction bases: 13. CDR3 length: 16 residues.

The chain recombines TRBV27 with TRBJ2-7, with 7 bases fitting TRBD2. This CDR3 is 13 amino acids long. Per germline, CDR1 MNHEY and CDR2 SMNVEV (reference sequence). J gave up 7 bases and V 6 bases, and 9 bases lay outside the gene matches. This chain's CDR3 is CASSPGGSGEQYF. For the CDR3, the DNA is TGTGCCAGCAGCCCCGGGGGGTCGGGGGAGCAGTACTTC.

This clone is a singleton in its sample. This chain uses TRBV7-2 with TRBJ2-2; either TRBD1 or TRBD2 may supply D (5 bases each). Trimming removed 7 bases from V and 0 bases from J, with 12 bases in between. Per germline, CDR1 SGHTA and CDR2 FQGNSA. The CDR3 contains 15 residues. For the CDR3, the DNA is TGTGCCAGCACCACCTGGGGACCGAACACCGGGGAGCTGTTTTTT. It encodes CASTTWGPNTGELFF. Combining the CDR3 with reference TRBV7-2 and TRBJ2-2 gives the whole variable domain GAGVSQSPSNKVTEKGKDVELRCDPISGHTALYWYRQSLGQGLEFLIYFQGNSAPDKSGLPSDRFSAERTGGSVSTLTIQRTQQEDSAVYLCASTTWGPNTGELFFGEGSRLTVL.

The chain combines TRBV28 with TRBJ2-1; weak D call: TRBD2 (5 bases). Between the trimmed V and J ends, which lost 7 bases and 1 base, there was a span of 17 bases. This CDR3 region has 16 residues. Germline V gives CDR1 MDHEN, CDR2 SYDVKM. CDR3 region: CASTLRVTSSYNEQFF. The DNA for the CDR3 is TGTGCCAGCACCCTAAGGGTTACTAGTTCCTACAATGAGCAGTTCTTC.

The V and J genes are TRBV29-1 and TRBJ2-2; D perhaps matches TRBD2 (6 bases). Germline V CDR1 and CDR2: SQVTM, ANQGSEA. With 7 bases removed from V and 6 bases from J, the gap between germline ends came to 18 bases. The CDR3 covers 14 residues. The CDR3 here is CSAGRGEYSGELFF. As DNA, the CDR3 is TGCAGCGCCGGGAGAGGGGAATACTCCGGGGAGCTGTTTTTT.

The chain employs TRBV7-8 and TRBJ1-5; D is unresolved. Germline V gives CDR1 SGHVS, CDR2 FQNEAQ. V shed 4 bases and J shed 6 bases, with 13 bases lying between them. The CDR3 consists of 14 residues. This chain's CDR3 is CASSSSGTLQPQHF. The CDR3 DNA reads as TGTGCCAGCAGCTCGTCAGGAACTCTTCAGCCCCAGCATTTT.

CDR3 sequence reads: CASRGTSGLLETQYF. The CDR3 DNA sequence: TGTGCCAGCAGGGGGACTAGCGGCCTTCTAGAGACCCAGTACTTC. This chain links TRBV2 with TRBJ2-5; 11 positions agree with TRBD2. Looked up from germline, CDR1 is SNHLY and CDR2 is FYNNEI. The junction had 7 bases not matched to a gene; V was cut back by 6 bases and J by 4 bases. The CDR3 has 15 amino acids.

The chain carries TRBV18 and TRBJ1-3; tentatively, D is TRBD1 (6 bases). Germline V gene lookup returns CDR1 KGHSH and CDR2 LQKENI. The ends were cut back, 5 bases at V and 4 bases at J, with 18 bases in the middle. The CDR3 runs 16 residues. The chain's CDR3 is CASSSGQLLGGNTIYF. In DNA, the CDR3 is TGTGCCAGCTCATCGGGACAACTTCTGGGGGGAAACACCATATATTTT.

This clone has just one count. V and J are TRBV10-3 and TRBJ2-7; 8 nucleotides align to TRBD1. Looked up from germline, CDR1 is ENHRY and CDR2 is SYGVKD. The length of the CDR3 is 13 residues. V shed 7 bases, J shed 2 bases, and the junction held 4 bases outside the gene matches. CDR3 protein: CAIMPDRAYEQYF. CDR3 DNA sequence: TGTGCCATCATGCCGGACAGGGCCTACGAGCAGTACTTC.

The chain carries TRBV28 and TRBJ2-2, with D perhaps TRBD1 or TRBD2 (5 bases each). There are 15 residues in the CDR3. V was cut by 7 bases and J by 1 base, with 13 bases left in between. The germline V gene has CDR1 MDHEN and CDR2 SYDVKM. For the CDR3, the DNA is TGTGCCAGCACAGTCGGGGCGGGGAACACCGGGGAGCTGTTTTTT. It codes for CASTVGAGNTGELFF.

V and J are TRBV15 and TRBJ2-1; no firm D call. The CDR3 length is 12 residues. Germline V CDR1 and CDR2: LNHNV, YYDKDF (reference sequence). V lost 3 bases and J 9 bases, leaving 9 bases between the germline ends. The CDR3 reads CATSRVRSEQFF. In DNA form, the CDR3 reads TGTGCCACCAGCAGGGTCCGGAGTGAGCAGTTCTTC. Full variable domain (missing parts from reference TRBV15 and TRBJ2-1): DAMVIQNPRYQVTQFGKPVTLSCSQTLNHNVMYWYQQKSSQAPKLLFHYYDKDFNNEADTPDNFQSRRPNTSFCFLDIRSPGLGDTAMYLCATSRVRSEQFFGPGTRLTVL.

Details on this clone: Mismatch with germline at one junction end may stem from a read error. J is TRBJ2-1 and V is TRBV7-9; weak D call: TRBD1 (5 bases). The germline V gene has CDR1 SEHNR and CDR2 FQNEAQ (reference sequence). The CDR3 loop spans 13 amino acids. The CDR3 DNA is TGTGCCAGCAGCTCTGGACAATACAGTGAGCAGTTCTTC. This gives the protein CASSSGQYSEQFF.

The rearrangement uses TRBV18 and TRBJ1-1, with a tentative D call TRBD1 (5 bases). Trimming stripped 2 bases from V and 4 bases from J, with 17 bases between. CDR1 and CDR2 (germline): KGHSH, LQKENI. The CDR3 runs 16 residues. The CDR3: CASSPVTGGVGTEAFF. DNA for the CDR3: TGTGCCAGCTCACCAGTCACAGGCGGGGTGGGCACTGAAGCTTTCTTT. The variable domain in full, with the rest retrieved from reference TRBV18 and TRBJ1-1, is NAGVMQNPRHLVRRRGQEARLRCSPMKGHSHVYWYRQLPEEGLKFMVYLQKENIIDESGMPKERFSAEFPKEGPSILRIQQVVRGDSAAYFCASSPVTGGVGTEAFFGQGTRLTVV.

This clone was observed once. The chain employs TRBV2 and TRBJ1-5; no clear D. CDR1 and CDR2 (germline): SNHLY, FYNNEI. The CDR3 totals 13 residues. Trimming took 4 bases from V and 6 from J, leaving 10 bases between them. CDR3 in DNA: TGTGCCAGCAGTGCCCAGGCGGGTCAGCCCCAGCATTTT. Translating gives CASSAQAGQPQHF.

The chain couples TRBV30 to TRBJ1-1; the D is unclear. The V gene lost 4 bases and the J gene lost 1 base, with 13 bases spanning the gap. CDR3 length: 14 amino acids. Looked up from germline, CDR1 is GTSNPN and CDR2 is SVGIG (reference sequence). CDR3 protein: CAWNPPGPNTEAFF. DNA of the CDR3: TGTGCCTGGAACCCACCGGGCCCGAACACTGAAGCTTTCTTT.

The chain is built from TRBV6-6 and TRBJ1-5; D is undetermined. There are 14 residues in the CDR3. Trimming removed 3 bases at V and 7 bases at J, with 13 bases between. Looked up from germline, CDR1 is MNHNY and CDR2 is SVGAGI (reference sequence). The CDR3 reads CASSYREEEQPQHF. CDR3 coding DNA: TGTGCCAGCAGTTATAGGGAGGAAGAACAGCCCCAGCATTTT.

The chain carries TRBV6-5 and TRBJ2-1, with 8 bases aligning to TRBD1. The CDR3 consists of 13 residues. Germline V gene data show CDR1 as MNHEY and CDR2 as SVGAGI. The V segment lost 8 bases and the J segment 8 bases; nucleotides outside the gene matches: 8. CDR3 bases: TGTGCCAGCTGGACAGGGAGGCGGGATGAGCAGTTCTTC. Amino acids: CASWTGRRDEQFF.

The chain's CDR3 is CASSQDHPGGGETQYF. CDR3 sequence (DNA): TGCGCCAGCAGCCAAGATCATCCGGGCGGCGGGGAGACCCAGTACTTC. The rearrangement joins TRBV4-1 to TRBJ2-5; D might be TRBD2 (5 bases). Between the trimmed V and J ends, which lost 0 bases and 5 bases, there was a span of 16 bases. The CDR3 spans 16 residues. Germline values: CDR1 MGHRA, CDR2 YSYEKL.

The genes are TRBV11-2 and TRBJ1-3; D not resolved. The CDR3 spans 16 residues. The V gene's germline CDR1 is SGHAT and CDR2 FQNNGV. V was pared by 1 base and J by 4 bases, with 14 bases between. In DNA, the CDR3 is TGTGCCAGCAGCTTAGGTTCGGGAATGGGAGGAAACACCATATATTTT. Translated, it gives CASSLGSGMGGNTIYF.

The rearrangement uses TRBV5-4 and TRBJ2-2; 7 nucleotides match TRBD1. Germline V gene data show CDR1 as SGHNT and CDR2 as YYREEE (reference sequence). The CDR3 length is 15 residues. V shed 5 bases, J shed 4 bases, and the junction held 8 bases outside the gene matches. The CDR3 here is CASSMRQGFTGELFF. CDR3 sequence (DNA): TGTGCCAGCAGTATGAGACAGGGATTCACCGGGGAGCTGTTTTTT.

This chain connects TRBV4-2 to TRBJ1-2; 7 bases align to TRBD1. With 4 bases clipped from V and 2 bases from J, the junction kept 1 base outside the gene matches. Germline V gene data show CDR1 as LGHNA and CDR2 as YNFKEQ. The CDR3 extends over 13 amino acids. CDR3: CASSLGQNYGYTF. The CDR3 nucleotides are TGTGCCAGCAGCCTGGGACAGAACTATGGCTACACCTTC.

The rearrangement links TRBV9 to TRBJ2-7, with a tentative D call TRBD2 (6 bases). Looked up from germline, CDR1 is SGDLS and CDR2 is YYNGEE. This CDR3 contains 15 residues. The ends were cut back, 4 bases at V and 4 bases at J, with 18 bases in the middle. CDR3 in amino acids: CASSPRDSLRYEQYF. The DNA of the CDR3 is TGTGCCAGCAGCCCACGGGACTCTCTTCGGTACGAGCAGTACTTC.

This rearrangement joins TRBV6-1 to TRBJ1-5, with D possibly matching TRBD1 (5 bases). CDR1 and CDR2 (germline): MNHNS, SASEGT. The CDR3 runs 17 residues. V lost 1 base to trimming and J lost 0 bases, with 13 bases between them. The CDR3 DNA reads as TGTGCCAGCAGTGAAGTCGGTTTCAGGGTTAGCAATCAGCCCCAGCATTTT. Protein sequence: CASSEVGFRVSNQPQHF.

To note about this clone: At one of its ends the junction is not consistent with the germline gene, which may arise from a read error. The V gene is TRBV7-2, the J gene TRBJ1-1, with D possibly matching TRBD1 (5 bases). In germline, CDR1 is SGHTA, CDR2 FQGNSA. The CDR3 runs 15 residues. DNA of the CDR3: TGTGCCAGCAGCTTAGCGCTTCAGGGTTTCTCTGAAACTTTCTTT. Translation gives CASSLALQGFSETFF.

The V call is TRBV24-1, the J call TRBJ2-3; no reliable D call. This CDR3 comprises 15 residues. Looked up from germline, CDR1 is KGHDR and CDR2 is SFDVKD. V was trimmed by 7 bases and J by 1 base, leaving 14 bases between them. CDR3 sequence (DNA): TGTGCCACCAGCCCCTTCGGGCAGGGCACAGATACGCAGTATTTT. Amino acids: CATSPFGQGTDTQYF.

The rearrangement links TRBV12-3 or TRBV12-4 to TRBJ1-2, with D tentatively TRBD1 (5 bases). The CDR3 consists of 13 residues. Trimming took off 6 bases at V and 4 bases at J, with 12 bases between the two ends. This CDR3 is CASSLNRSYGYTF. Here the CDR3 DNA reads TGTGCCAGCAGCTTAAACAGGAGCTATGGCTACACCTTC.